Shown below are 16 T cell receptor beta chains from a single sample sequenced in a study of post-analysis software for immune sequencing data. Presence of unique molecular identifiers characterized the TCR beta cDNA libraries. TCRdb passed the PCR reads through MiXCR, listing each CDR3 protein once. The sample contains some 240,000 distinct CDR3 sequences, 35% to 40% of which appear only once. Broader study findings: The study found TRBV5-6, TRBV5-1 and TRBV20-1 among five TRBV segments more frequent in patients than controls.

Antigens for these TCRs are unknown. The sequenced sample consisted of blood. These receptors all stem from a girl aged 5 to 17 with multiple sclerosis.

At least ten counts were recorded for this clonotype. This chain links TRBV11-2 with TRBJ1-1, with TRBD1 matching 7 bases. The CDR3 covers 15 residues. With 5 bases clipped from V and 1 base from J, the junction kept 7 bases outside the gene matches. Germline CDR1 is SGHAT and CDR2 is FQNNGV. The CDR3 here is CASSPTGARNTEAFF. DNA of the CDR3: TGTGCCAGCAGCCCCACAGGGGCGCGGAACACTGAAGCTTTCTTT. Supplemented by reference TRBV11-2 and TRBJ1-1, the full variable domain reads EAGVAQSPRYKIIEKRQSVAFWCNPISGHATLYWYQQILGQGPKLLIQFQNNGVVDDSQLPKDRFSAERLKGVDSTLKIQPAKLEDSAVYLCASSPTGARNTEAFFGQGTRLTVV.

The sample holds a few counts of this clonotype. The chain uses TRBV28 and TRBJ2-2, with D uncertain. This CDR3 comprises 15 residues. The V gene's germline CDR1 is MDHEN and CDR2 SYDVKM. The germline V and J ends were trimmed by 3 bases and 0 bases, with 8 bases remaining between them. This CDR3 is CASSFRTPNTGELFF. CDR3 DNA: TGTGCCAGCAGTTTCAGAACACCGAACACCGGGGAGCTGTTTTTT.

The sample holds many counts of this clonotype. The chain joins TRBV14 to TRBJ2-1; 13 nucleotides agree with TRBD2. V lost 3 bases, J lost 8 bases, and 13 bases stayed unmatched. The CDR3 is 18 residues long. Germline lookup yields CDR1 SGHDN and CDR2 FVKESK. DNA for the CDR3: TGTGCCAGCAGCCACTATCCGGGACTAGCGGGAAGGGGCTATGAGCAGTTCTTC. As protein: CASSHYPGLAGRGYEQFF.

This clonotype was recorded at least ten times. J is TRBJ2-5 and V is TRBV7-8; 13 bases agree with TRBD2. CDR3 length: 17 amino acids. V was pared by 1 base and J by 1 base, with 3 bases of the junction left unmatched. The V gene's germline CDR1 is SGHVS and CDR2 FQNEAQ. The CDR3 is CASSLGTSGSGQETQYF. The CDR3 region has the DNA TGTGCCAGCAGCTTAGGGACTAGCGGGAGTGGCCAAGAGACCCAGTACTTC.

A few counts support this clonotype. V gene TRBV6-2 or TRBV6-3 combines with J gene TRBJ2-7; TRBD2 might be the D (6 bases). The CDR3 has 15 residues. V lost 6 bases and J 2 bases, leaving 17 bases between the germline ends. The germline gives CDR1 MNHEY, CDR2 SVGEGT. This CDR3 reads CASRRSRLGAYEQYF. DNA of the CDR3: TGTGCCAGCAGAAGGTCGCGACTAGGGGCCTACGAGCAGTACTTC.

Ten or more counts support this clonotype. The CDR3 here is CASSSHPGTLDSPLHF. CDR3 coding DNA: TGTGCCAGCAGCTCTCATCCAGGGACTCTCGATTCACCCCTCCACTTT. The chain recombines TRBV7-9 with TRBJ1-6, with a possible D match to TRBD1 (5 bases). Looked up from germline, CDR1 is SEHNR and CDR2 is FQNEAQ (reference sequence). The CDR3 sequence is 16 residues long. With 4 bases removed from V and 8 bases from J, the gap between germline ends came to 18 bases.

This clonotype was recorded many times. The chain joins TRBV13 to TRBJ1-2; D remains ambiguous. The CDR3 extends over 15 amino acids. V lost 1 base and J 6 bases, leaving 15 bases between the germline ends. CDR1 and CDR2 from the germline V gene are PRHDT and FYEKMQ (reference sequence). For the CDR3, the DNA is TGTGCCAGCAGCTTAGAGAAGGGCTCATACGATGGCTACACCTTC. It encodes CASSLEKGSYDGYTF.

The rearrangement uses TRBV7-9 and TRBJ1-1; D remains ambiguous. Germline V gene sequence: CDR1 SEHNR, CDR2 FQNEAQ (reference sequence). The CDR3 totals 15 residues. Trimming took 5 bases from V and 1 from J, leaving 14 bases between them. The CDR3 DNA is TGTGCCAGCAGCGGGTTGGAGGGTTGGAACACTGAAGCTTTCTTT. This encodes CASSGLEGWNTEAFF.

The chain employs TRBV28 and TRBJ2-4; TRBD1 is a possible D gene (7 bases). This CDR3 has 13 amino acids. Trimming removed 2 bases at V and 13 bases at J, with 15 bases between. CDR1 and CDR2 from the germline V gene are MDHEN and SYDVKM. This chain's CDR3 is CASSLASRGEQYF. The CDR3 DNA is TGTGCCAGCAGTTTAGCCAGCAGGGGGGAGCAGTACTTC. Together with reference TRBV28 and TRBJ2-4, the CDR3 gives the full variable domain: DVKVTQSSRYLVKRTGEKVFLECVQDMDHENMFWYRQDPGLGLRLIYFSYDVKMKEKGDIPEGYSVSREKKERFSLILESASTNQTSMYLCASSLASRGEQYFGAGTRLSVL.

J is TRBJ2-1 and V is TRBV29-1; TRBD2 agrees at 8 bases. Germline CDR1 SQVTM, CDR2 ANQGSEA. This CDR3 has 13 amino acids. The trim removed 8 bases at V and 1 base at J, leaving 4 bases unmatched. CDR3 nucleotides: TGCAGCACCGGGGGGGCATCCTACAATGAGCAGTTCTTC. Translation gives CSTGGASYNEQFF.

On this clonotype itself: With a much larger clone just one base away, this may be a read error. The chain uses TRBV28 and TRBJ2-3; D might be TRBD2 (6 bases). The CDR3 consists of 16 residues. Germline CDR1 is MDHEN and CDR2 is SYDVKM. V lost 4 bases and J 10 bases, leaving 24 bases between the germline ends. The CDR3, as DNA: TGTGCCAGCAGTTGGAGTTGGGACTCCCCCACAAATGCGCAGTATTTT. Protein product: CASSWSWDSPTNAQYF. The whole variable domain, remainder taken from reference TRBV28 and TRBJ2-3, is DVKVTQSSRYLVKRTGEKVFLECVQDMDHENMFWYRQDPGLGLRLIYFSYDVKMKEKGDIPEGYSVSREKKERFSLILESASTNQTSMYLCASSWSWDSPTNAQYFGPGTRLTVL.

The rearrangement joins TRBV11-2 to TRBJ2-2, with D possibly TRBD1 on 6 matching bases. Looked up from germline, CDR1 is SGHAT and CDR2 is FQNNGV. V dropped 11 bases and J dropped 0 bases, with 19 bases sitting between them. There are 16 residues in the CDR3. This CDR3 is CAGKGQTGPNTGELFF. CDR3 coding DNA: TGTGCCGGCAAGGGTCAAACAGGGCCGAACACCGGGGAGCTGTTTTTT. The variable domain in full, completed from reference TRBV11-2 and TRBJ2-2, reads EAGVAQSPRYKIIEKRQSVAFWCNPISGHATLYWYQQILGQGPKLLIQFQNNGVVDDSQLPKDRFSAERLKGVDSTLKIQPAKLEDSAVYLCAGKGQTGPNTGELFFGEGSRLTVL.

CDR3 nucleotide sequence: TGTGCCAGCAGTTGGGCTAGCGGTTCCTACGAGCAGTACTTC. This encodes CASSWASGSYEQYF. This sequence joins TRBV12-3 or TRBV12-4 and TRBJ2-7; 7 bases line up with TRBD2. Trimming cost V 4 bases and J 1 base; bases outside gene matches: 4. This CDR3 spans 14 amino acids.

As for this clonotype: Just one base apart from a much larger clone, this may be a read error. Likely a read error: the CDR3 ends without its conserved phenylalanine or tryptophan. The V gene is TRBV6-1, the J gene TRBJ2-5; tentatively, D is TRBD1 (6 bases). The V gene lost 1 base and the J gene lost 11 bases, with 17 bases spanning the gap. This CDR3 contains 14 residues. Germline V gene sequence: CDR1 MNHNS, CDR2 SASEGT. The CDR3 nucleotides read TGTGCCAGCAGTGAAGGGACAGCCTCTGGGGAGCAGTACGTC. Translation: CASSEGTASGEQYV.

At least ten counts were recorded for this clonotype. The chain is built from TRBV5-6 and TRBJ2-7; TRBD2 matches at 7 bases. V was clipped by 4 bases and J by 6 bases; unmatched bases: 7. In germline, CDR1 is SGHDT, CDR2 YYEEEE. CDR3 length: 13 residues. The chain's CDR3 is CASSPLTGGEQYF. CDR3 nucleotides: TGTGCCAGCAGCCCCCTGACGGGAGGCGAGCAGTACTTC.

As to this clonotype: This could be a read error, since a much larger clone is one nucleotide away. J is TRBJ1-5 and V is TRBV6-5; 7 bases map to TRBD1. This CDR3 spans 15 amino acids. CDR1 and CDR2 from the germline V gene are MNHEY and SVGAGI. Trimming at V came to 5 bases and at J to 6 bases, leaving 10 bases not matched to a gene. The CDR3 loop reads CASSQGTEGTQPQHF. The CDR3 DNA is TGTGCCAGCAGTCAAGGGACAGAGGGCACTCAGCCCCAGCATTTT.